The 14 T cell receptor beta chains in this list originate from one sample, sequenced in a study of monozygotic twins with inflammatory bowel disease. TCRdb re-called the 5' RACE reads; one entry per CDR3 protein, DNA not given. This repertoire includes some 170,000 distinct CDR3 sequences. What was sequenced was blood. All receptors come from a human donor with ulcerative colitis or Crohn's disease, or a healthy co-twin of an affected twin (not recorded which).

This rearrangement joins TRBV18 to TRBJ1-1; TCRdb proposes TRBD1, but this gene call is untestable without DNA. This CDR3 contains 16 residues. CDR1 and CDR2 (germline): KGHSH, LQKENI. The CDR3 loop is CASSPSTGAMNTEAFF. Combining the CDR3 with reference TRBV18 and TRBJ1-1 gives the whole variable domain NAGVMQNPRHLVRRRGQEARLRCSPMKGHSHVYWYRQLPEEGLKFMVYLQKENIIDESGMPKERFSAEFPKEGPSILRIQQVVRGDSAAYFCASSPSTGAMNTEAFFGQGTRLTVV.

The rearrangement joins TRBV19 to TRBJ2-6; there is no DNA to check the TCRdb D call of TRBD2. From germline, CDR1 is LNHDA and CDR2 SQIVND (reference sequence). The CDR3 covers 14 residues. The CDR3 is CASSEGTGANVLTF. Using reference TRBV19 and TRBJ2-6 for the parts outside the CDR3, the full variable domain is DGGITQSPKYLFRKEGQNVTLSCEQNLNHDAMYWYRQDPGQGLRLIYYSQIVNDFQKGDIAEGYSVSREKKESFPLTVTSAQKNPTAFYLCASSEGTGANVLTFGAGSRLTVL.

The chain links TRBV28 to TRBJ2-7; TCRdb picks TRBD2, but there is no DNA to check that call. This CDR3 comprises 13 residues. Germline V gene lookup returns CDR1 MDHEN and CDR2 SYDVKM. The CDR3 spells CASSLGLAGVEYF.

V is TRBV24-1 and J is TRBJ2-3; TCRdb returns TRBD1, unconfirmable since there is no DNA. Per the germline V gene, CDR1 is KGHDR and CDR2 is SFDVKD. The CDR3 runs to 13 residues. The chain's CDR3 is CATRGRSTDTQYF.

The CDR3 loop reads CASTWTADSNQPQHF. The genes are TRBV6-1 and TRBJ1-5. The CDR3 loop spans 15 amino acids. From germline, CDR1 is MNHNS and CDR2 SASEGT.

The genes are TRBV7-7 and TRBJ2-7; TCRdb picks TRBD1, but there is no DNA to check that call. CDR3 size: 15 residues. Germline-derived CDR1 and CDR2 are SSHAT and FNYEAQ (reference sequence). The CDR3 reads CASSKGTGGRYEQYF.

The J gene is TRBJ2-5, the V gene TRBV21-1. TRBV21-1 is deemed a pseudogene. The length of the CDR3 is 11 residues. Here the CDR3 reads CASSNQETQYF.

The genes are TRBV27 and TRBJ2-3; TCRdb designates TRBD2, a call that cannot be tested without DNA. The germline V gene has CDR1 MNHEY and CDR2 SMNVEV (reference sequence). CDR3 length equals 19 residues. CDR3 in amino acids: CASSFRVWTSGGNTDTQYF.

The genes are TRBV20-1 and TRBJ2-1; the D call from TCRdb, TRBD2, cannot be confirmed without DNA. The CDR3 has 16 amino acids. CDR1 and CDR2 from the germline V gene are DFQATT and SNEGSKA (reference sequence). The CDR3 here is CSARLAGVRSFDEQFF.

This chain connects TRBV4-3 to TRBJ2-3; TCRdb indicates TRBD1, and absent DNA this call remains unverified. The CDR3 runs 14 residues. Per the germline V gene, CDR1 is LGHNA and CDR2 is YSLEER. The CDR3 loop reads CASSQAPMTDTQYF.

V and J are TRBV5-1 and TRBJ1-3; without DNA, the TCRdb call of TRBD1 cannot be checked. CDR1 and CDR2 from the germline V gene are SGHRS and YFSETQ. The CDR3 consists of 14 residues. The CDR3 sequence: CASSSGQAGNTIYF.

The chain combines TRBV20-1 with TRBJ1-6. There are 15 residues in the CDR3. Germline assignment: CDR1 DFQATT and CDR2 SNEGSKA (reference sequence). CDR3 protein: CSATVEVRYNSPLHF.

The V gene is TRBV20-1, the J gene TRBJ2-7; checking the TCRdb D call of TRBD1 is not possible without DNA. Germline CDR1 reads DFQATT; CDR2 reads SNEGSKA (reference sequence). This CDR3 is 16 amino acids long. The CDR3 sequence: CSARDFGQAFEDEQYF.

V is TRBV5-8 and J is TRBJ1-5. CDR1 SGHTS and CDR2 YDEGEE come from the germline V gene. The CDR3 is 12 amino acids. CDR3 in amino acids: CTSRRFGQPQHF. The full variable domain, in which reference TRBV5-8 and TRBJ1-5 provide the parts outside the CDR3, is EAGVTQSPTHLIKTRGQQATLRCSPISGHTSVYWYQQALGLGLQFLLWYDEGEERNRGNFPPRFSGRQFPNYSSELNVNALELEDSALYLCTSRRFGQPQHFGDGTRLSIL.